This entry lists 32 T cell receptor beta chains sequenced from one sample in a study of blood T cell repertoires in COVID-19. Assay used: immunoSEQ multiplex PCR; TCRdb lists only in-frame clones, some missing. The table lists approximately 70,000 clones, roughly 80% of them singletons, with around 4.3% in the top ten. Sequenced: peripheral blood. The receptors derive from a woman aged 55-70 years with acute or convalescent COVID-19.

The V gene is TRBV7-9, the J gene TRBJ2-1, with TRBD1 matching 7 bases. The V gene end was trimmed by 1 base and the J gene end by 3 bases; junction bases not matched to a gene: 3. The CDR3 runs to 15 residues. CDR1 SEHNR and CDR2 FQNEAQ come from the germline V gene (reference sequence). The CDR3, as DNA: TGTGCCAGCAGCTTAGGGTCAGGGGGCTACAATGAGCAGTTCTTC. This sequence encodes CASSLGSGGYNEQFF.

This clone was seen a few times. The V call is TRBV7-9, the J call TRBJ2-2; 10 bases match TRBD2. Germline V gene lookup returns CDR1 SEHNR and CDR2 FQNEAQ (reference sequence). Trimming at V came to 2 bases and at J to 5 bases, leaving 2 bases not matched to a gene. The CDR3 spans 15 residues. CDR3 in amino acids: CASSLQRGGTGELFF. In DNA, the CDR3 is TGTGCCAGCAGCTTACAGCGGGGGGGGACCGGGGAGCTGTTTTTT.

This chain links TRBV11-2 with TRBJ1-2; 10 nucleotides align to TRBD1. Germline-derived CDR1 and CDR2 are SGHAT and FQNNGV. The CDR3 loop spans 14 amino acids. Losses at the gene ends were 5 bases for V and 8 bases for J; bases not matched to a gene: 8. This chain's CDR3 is CASSLGQGLDGYTF. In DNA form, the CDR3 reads TGTGCCAGCAGCCTGGGACAGGGGCTAGACGGCTACACCTTC.

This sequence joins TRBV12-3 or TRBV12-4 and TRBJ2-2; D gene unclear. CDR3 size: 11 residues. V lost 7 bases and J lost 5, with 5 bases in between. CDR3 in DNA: TGTGCCAGCACCCTTACCGGGGAGCTGTTTTTT. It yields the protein CASTLTGELFF.

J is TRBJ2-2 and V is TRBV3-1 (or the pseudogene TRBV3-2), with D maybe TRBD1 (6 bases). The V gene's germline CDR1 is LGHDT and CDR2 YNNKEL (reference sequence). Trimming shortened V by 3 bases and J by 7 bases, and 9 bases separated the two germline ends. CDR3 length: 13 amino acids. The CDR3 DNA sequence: TGTGCCAGCAGCCAGGGGGCCCTCGGGGAGCTGTTTTTT. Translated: CASSQGALGELFF.

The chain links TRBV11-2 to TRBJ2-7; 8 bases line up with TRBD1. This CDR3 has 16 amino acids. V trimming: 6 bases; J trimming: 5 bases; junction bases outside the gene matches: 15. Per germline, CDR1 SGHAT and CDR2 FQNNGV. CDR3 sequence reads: CASSLMGGRGQDEQYF. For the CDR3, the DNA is TGTGCCAGCAGTCTTATGGGGGGCAGGGGGCAAGACGAGCAGTACTTC.

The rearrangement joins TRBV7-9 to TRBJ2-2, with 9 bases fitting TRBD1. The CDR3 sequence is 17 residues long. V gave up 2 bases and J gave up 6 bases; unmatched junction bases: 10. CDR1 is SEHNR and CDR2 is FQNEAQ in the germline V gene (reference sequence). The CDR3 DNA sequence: TGTGCCAGCAGCTTAAGGTCACAGGGGGCTATCGCCGGGGAGCTGTTTTTT. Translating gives CASSLRSQGAIAGELFF.

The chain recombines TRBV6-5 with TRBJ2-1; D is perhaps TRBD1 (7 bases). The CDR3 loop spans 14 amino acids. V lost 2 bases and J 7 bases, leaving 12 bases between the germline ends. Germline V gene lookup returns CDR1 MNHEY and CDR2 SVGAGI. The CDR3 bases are TGTGCCAGCAGTTACGACGCAGGGGGGAATGAGCAGTTCTTC. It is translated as CASSYDAGGNEQFF.

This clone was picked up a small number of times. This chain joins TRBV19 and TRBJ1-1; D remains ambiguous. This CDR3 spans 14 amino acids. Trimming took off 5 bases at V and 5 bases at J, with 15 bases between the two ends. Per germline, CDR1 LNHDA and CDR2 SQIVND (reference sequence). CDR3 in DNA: TGTGCCAGTAGTCCCCGGTGGAGCGGAACTGAAGCTTTCTTT. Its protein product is CASSPRWSGTEAFF.

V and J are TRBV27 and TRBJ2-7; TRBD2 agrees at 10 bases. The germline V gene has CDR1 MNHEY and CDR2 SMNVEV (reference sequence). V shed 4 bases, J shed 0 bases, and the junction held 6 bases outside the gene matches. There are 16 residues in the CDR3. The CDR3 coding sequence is TGTGCCAGCAGTTCACTAGCGGGGCGTAGCTCCTACGAGCAGTACTTC. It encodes CASSSLAGRSSYEQYF.

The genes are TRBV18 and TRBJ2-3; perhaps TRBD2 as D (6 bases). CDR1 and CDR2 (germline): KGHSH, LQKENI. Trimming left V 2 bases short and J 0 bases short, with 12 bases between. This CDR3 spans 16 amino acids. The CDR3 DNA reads TGTGCCAGCTCACCAGTTTTGGAGGGGAGCACAGATACGCAGTATTTT. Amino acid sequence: CASSPVLEGSTDTQYF.

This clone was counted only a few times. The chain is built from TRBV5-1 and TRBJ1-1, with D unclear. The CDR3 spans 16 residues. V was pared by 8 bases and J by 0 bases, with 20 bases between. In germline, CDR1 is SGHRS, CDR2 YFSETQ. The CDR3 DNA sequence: TGCGCCAGTTCCCAAGGAGGAGGCATCATGAACACTGAAGCTTTCTTT. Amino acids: CASSQGGGIMNTEAFF.

The CDR3 nucleotides are TGTGCCAGTATACAGGGGACGGGTCAGCCCCAGCATTTT. It encodes CASIQGTGQPQHF. The V call is TRBV6-5, the J call TRBJ1-5; 7 bases line up with TRBD1. Germline V gene lookup returns CDR1 MNHEY and CDR2 SVGAGI. The CDR3 has 13 amino acids. Trimming cost V 9 bases and J 6 bases; bases outside gene matches: 8.

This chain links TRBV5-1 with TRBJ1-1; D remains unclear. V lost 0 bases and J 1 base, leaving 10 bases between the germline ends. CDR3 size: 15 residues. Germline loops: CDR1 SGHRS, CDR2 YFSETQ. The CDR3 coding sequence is TGCGCCAGCAGCTTGGGATACCAGGCGAACACTGAAGCTTTCTTT. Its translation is CASSLGYQANTEAFF.

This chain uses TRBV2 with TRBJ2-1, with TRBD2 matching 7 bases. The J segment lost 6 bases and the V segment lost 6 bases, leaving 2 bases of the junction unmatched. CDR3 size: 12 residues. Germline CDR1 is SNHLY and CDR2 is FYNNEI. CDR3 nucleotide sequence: TGTGCCAGCAGGTGGGGGGGCAATGAGCAGTTCTTC. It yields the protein CASRWGGNEQFF.

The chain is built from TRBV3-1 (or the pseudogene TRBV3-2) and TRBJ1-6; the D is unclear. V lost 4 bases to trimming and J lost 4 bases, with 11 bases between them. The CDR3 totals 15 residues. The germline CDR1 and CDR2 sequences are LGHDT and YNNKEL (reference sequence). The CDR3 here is CASSLPGGYNSPLHF. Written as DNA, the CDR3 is TGTGCCAGCAGCCTCCCGGGAGGATATAATTCACCCCTCCACTTT.

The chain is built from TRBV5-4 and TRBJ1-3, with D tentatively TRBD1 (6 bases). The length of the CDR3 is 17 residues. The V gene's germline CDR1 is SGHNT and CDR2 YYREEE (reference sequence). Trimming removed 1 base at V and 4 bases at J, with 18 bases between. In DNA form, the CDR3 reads TGTGCCAGCAGCTTGTCACAGGGCAGGGCGTCCGGAAACACCATATATTTT. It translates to CASSLSQGRASGNTIYF.

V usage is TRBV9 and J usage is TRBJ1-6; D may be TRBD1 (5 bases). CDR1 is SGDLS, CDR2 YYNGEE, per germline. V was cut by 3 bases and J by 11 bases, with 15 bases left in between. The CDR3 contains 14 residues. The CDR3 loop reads CASSEGPGVPPLHF. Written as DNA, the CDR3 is TGTGCCAGCAGCGAGGGGCCGGGGGTTCCACCCCTCCACTTT.

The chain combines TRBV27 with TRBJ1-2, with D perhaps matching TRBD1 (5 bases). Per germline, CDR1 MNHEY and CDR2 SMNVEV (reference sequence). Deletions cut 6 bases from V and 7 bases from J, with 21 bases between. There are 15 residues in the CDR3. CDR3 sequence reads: CASSPFRAGKGGYTF. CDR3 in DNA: TGTGCCAGCAGCCCATTCCGGGCAGGGAAGGGTGGCTACACCTTC.

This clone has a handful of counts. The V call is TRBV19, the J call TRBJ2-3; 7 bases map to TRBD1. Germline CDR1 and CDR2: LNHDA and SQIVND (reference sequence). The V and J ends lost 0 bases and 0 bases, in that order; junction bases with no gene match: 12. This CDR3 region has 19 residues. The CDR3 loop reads CASSIDHGSGQQSTDTQYF. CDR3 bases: TGTGCCAGTAGTATAGATCATGGGTCGGGACAGCAAAGCACAGATACGCAGTATTTT.

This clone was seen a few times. CDR3 sequence: CASSLVAGGETQYF. The DNA of the CDR3 is TGTGCCAGCAGCTTGGTAGCGGGGGGAGAGACCCAGTACTTC. V is TRBV11-2 and J is TRBJ2-5; 10 bases agree with TRBD2. Looked up from germline, CDR1 is SGHAT and CDR2 is FQNNGV. There are 14 residues in the CDR3. The junction had 2 bases not matched to a gene; V was cut back by 3 bases and J by 4 bases.

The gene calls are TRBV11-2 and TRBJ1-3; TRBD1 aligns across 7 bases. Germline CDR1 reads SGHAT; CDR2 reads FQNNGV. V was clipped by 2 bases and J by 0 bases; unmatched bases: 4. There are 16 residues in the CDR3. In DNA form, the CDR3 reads TGTGCCAGCAGCTTATGGGACAGCGTCTCTGGAAACACCATATATTTT. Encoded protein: CASSLWDSVSGNTIYF.

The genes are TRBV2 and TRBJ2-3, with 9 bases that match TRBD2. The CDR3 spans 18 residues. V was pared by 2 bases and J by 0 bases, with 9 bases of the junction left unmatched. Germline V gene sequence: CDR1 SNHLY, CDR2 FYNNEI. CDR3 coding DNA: TGTGCCAGCAGTGAATCGGCTAGCGGGGACATCAGCACAGATACGCAGTATTTT. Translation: CASSESASGDISTDTQYF. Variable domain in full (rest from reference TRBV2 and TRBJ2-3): EPEVTQTPSHQVTQMGQEVILRCVPISNHLYFYWYRQILGQKVEFLVSFYNNEISEKSEIFDDQFSVERPDGSNFTLKIRSTKLEDSAMYFCASSESASGDISTDTQYFGPGTRLTVL.

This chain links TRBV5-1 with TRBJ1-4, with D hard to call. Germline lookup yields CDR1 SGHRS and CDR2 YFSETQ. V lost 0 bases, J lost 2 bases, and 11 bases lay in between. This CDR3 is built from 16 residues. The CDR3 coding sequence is TGCGCCAGCAGCTTGGCCAACGGGTTGACTAATGAAAAACTGTTTTTT. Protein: CASSLANGLTNEKLFF.

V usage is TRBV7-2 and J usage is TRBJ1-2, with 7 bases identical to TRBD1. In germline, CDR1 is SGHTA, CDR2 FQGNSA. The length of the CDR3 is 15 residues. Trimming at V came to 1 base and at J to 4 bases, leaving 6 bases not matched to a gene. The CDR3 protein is CASSLVRQGAYGYTF. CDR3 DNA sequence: TGTGCCAGCAGCTTAGTCCGACAGGGTGCCTATGGCTACACCTTC.

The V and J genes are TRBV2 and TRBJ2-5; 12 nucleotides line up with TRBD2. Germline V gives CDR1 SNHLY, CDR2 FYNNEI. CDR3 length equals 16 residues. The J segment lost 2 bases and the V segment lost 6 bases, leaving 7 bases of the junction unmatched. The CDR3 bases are TGTGCCAGCAGCCCTCTAGCGGGGGGGATACAAGAGACCCAGTACTTC. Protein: CASSPLAGGIQETQYF. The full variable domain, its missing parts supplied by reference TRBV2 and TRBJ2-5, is EPEVTQTPSHQVTQMGQEVILRCVPISNHLYFYWYRQILGQKVEFLVSFYNNEISEKSEIFDDQFSVERPDGSNFTLKIRSTKLEDSAMYFCASSPLAGGIQETQYFGPGTRLLVL.

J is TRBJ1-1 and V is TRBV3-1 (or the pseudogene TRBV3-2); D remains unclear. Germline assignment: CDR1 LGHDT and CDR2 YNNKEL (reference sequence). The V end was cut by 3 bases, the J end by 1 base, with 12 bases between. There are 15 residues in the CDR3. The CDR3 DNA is TGTGCCAGCAGCCAGCCTTTCCCCAGGAACACTGAAGCTTTCTTT. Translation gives CASSQPFPRNTEAFF.

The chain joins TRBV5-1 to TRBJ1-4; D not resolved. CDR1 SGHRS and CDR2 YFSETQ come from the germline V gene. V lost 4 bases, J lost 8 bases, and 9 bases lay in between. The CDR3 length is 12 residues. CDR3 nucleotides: TGCGCCAGCAGCCCCGGGGAGGAAAAACTGTTTTTT. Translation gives CASSPGEEKLFF.

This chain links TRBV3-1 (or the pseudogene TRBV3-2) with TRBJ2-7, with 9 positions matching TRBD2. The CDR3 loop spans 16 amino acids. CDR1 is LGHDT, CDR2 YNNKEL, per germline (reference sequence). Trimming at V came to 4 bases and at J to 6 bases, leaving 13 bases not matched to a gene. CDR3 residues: CASSRGSGGLGSEQYF. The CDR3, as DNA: TGTGCCAGCAGCCGAGGTAGCGGGGGTTTAGGGAGCGAGCAGTACTTC.

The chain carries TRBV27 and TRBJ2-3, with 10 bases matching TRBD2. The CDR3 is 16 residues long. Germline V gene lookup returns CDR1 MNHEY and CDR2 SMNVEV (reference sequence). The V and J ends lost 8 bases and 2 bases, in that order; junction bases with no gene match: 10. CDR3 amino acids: CASQDQAGGFTDTQYF. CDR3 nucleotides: TGTGCCAGCCAGGACCAAGCGGGGGGGTTCACAGATACGCAGTATTTT.

CDR3 protein: CASSLVRGQYYGYTF. As DNA, the CDR3 is TGTGCCAGCAGCTTAGTTCGGGGACAGTACTATGGCTACACCTTC. The rearrangement uses TRBV13 and TRBJ1-2; TRBD1 matches at 7 bases. V lost 1 base to trimming and J lost 3 bases; unmatched junction nucleotides: 5. CDR3 size: 15 residues. Germline loops: CDR1 PRHDT, CDR2 FYEKMQ (reference sequence).

CDR3 DNA: TGTGCCAGCAGTTCGACAGGAGCTAACTATGGCTACACCTTC. As protein: CASSSTGANYGYTF. The chain carries TRBV6-5 and TRBJ1-2, with a possible D match to TRBD1 (6 bases). V lost 4 bases to trimming and J lost 0 bases, with 9 bases between them. The CDR3 is made up of 14 amino acids. CDR1 and CDR2 from the germline V gene are MNHEY and SVGAGI.